These 4 T cell receptor beta chains came from one sample sequenced in a study of T cells in Graves' hyperthyroidism and ophthalmopathy. Authors of the study amplified TCR beta CDR3 regions from RNA transcripts. During a first-round RT-PCR of the TCR CDR3, the HTBI primer set was used. TCRdb reprocessed the multiplex PCR reads via MiXCR and lists one record per CDR3 protein. This sample has under 200,000 distinct CDR3 sequences, with 9.4% found just once. What was sequenced was blood. The source of these receptors is a woman between 18 and 29 years old with Graves' hyperthyroidism that later progressed to Graves' ophthalmopathy.

This clonotype was seen repeatedly, ten times or more. The chain links TRBV7-8 to TRBJ1-1, with 11 bases fitting TRBD1. This CDR3 is built from 15 residues. The V gene's germline CDR1 is SGHVS and CDR2 FQNEAQ. Losses at the gene ends were 2 bases for V and 3 bases for J; bases not matched to a gene: 2. DNA for the CDR3: TGTGCCAGCAGCTTAAGGGGACAGGGGGACACTGAAGCTTTCTTT. It specifies CASSLRGQGDTEAFF.

In its sample, this clonotype was seen many times. The chain combines TRBV5-1 with TRBJ2-2, with 11 bases identical to TRBD1. Trimming at V came to 4 bases and at J to 3 bases, leaving 5 bases not matched to a gene. Per the germline V gene, CDR1 is SGHRS and CDR2 is YFSETQ. The CDR3 is 16 amino acids. CDR3 DNA: TGCGCCAGCAGCATTAGGACAGGGGGCTACACCGGGGAGCTGTTTTTT. This encodes CASSIRTGGYTGELFF.

This clonotype occurred many times. J is TRBJ1-2 and V is TRBV6-5; D not certain. Germline V gives CDR1 MNHEY, CDR2 SVGAGI. The CDR3 extends over 12 amino acids. Trimming stripped 0 bases from V and 9 bases from J, with 8 bases between. This CDR3 is CASSYSGSRYTF. The CDR3 DNA reads as TGTGCCAGCAGTTACTCGGGAAGCCGCTACACCTTC.

This clonotype came up many times. The chain joins TRBV2 to TRBJ2-1; D is ambiguous. V lost 9 bases, J lost 7 bases, and 7 bases lay in between. Germline-derived CDR1 and CDR2 are SNHLY and FYNNEI. The CDR3 covers 10 residues. The CDR3 spells CASIANEQFF. In DNA form, the CDR3 reads TGTGCCAGTATAGCAAATGAGCAGTTCTTC.